The 25 T cell receptor beta chains below come from one sample, sequenced in a study of blood T cells in healthy people across ages. Next came a second PCR, run for roughly 6 to 11 cycles, which used a sample-barcoded 5' primer along with a J-beta primer mix. MiXCR was run by TCRdb on the 5' RACE reads, yielding one entry per CDR3 protein. The table has roughly 2 million distinct CDR3 sequences, around 50% seen once. The material sequenced was blood. The receptor source for this set is a woman aged 40 to 50 in good health.

This chain uses TRBV11-1 with TRBJ2-4; 7 bases are a match to TRBD2. The CDR3 runs to 15 residues. The junction had 8 bases not matched to a gene; V was cut back by 1 base and J by 8 bases. Germline V lookup: CDR1 SGHAT, CDR2 FQDESV (reference sequence). DNA of the CDR3: TGTGCCAGCAGCTTAGACGGCCGGGGAGGGGACATTCAGTACTTC. Protein: CASSLDGRGGDIQYF.

The chain recombines TRBV4-1 with TRBJ2-5, with D perhaps matching TRBD1 or TRBD2 (6 bases each). There are 16 residues in the CDR3. V was shortened by 0 bases and J by 1 base, with 12 bases between the two germline ends. Germline V gene sequence: CDR1 MGHRA, CDR2 YSYEKL. The CDR3 DNA follows: TGCGCCAGCAGCCAAGATGAGGGGGGACTCCAAGAGACCCAGTACTTC. Translating gives CASSQDEGGLQETQYF.

The J gene is TRBJ2-5, the V gene TRBV3-1; D might be TRBD1 (6 bases). V was cut by 4 bases and J by 2 bases, with 17 bases left in between. Germline CDR1 and CDR2: LGHDT and YNNKEL (reference sequence). The CDR3 extends over 16 amino acids. This chain's CDR3 is CASSPLGGVRQETQYF. DNA for the CDR3: TGTGCCAGCAGCCCCCTTGGGGGCGTCAGGCAAGAGACCCAGTACTTC.

Notes on this clonotype: A read error is possible here, since a much larger clone lies one base away. The chain recombines TRBV20-1 with TRBJ2-3, with 8 nucleotides matching TRBD2. Germline CDR1 DFQATT, CDR2 SNEGSKA (reference sequence). The CDR3 covers 13 residues. Losses at the gene ends were 3 bases for V and 2 bases for J; bases not matched to a gene: 1. The CDR3 sequence: CSASGGVTDTQYF. DNA of the CDR3: TGCAGTGCTAGCGGGGGGGTCACAGATACGCAGTATTTT.

The rearrangement uses TRBV10-3 and TRBJ2-5; TRBD2 agrees at 7 bases. The closer fit of TRBJ2-7 to the DNA end suggests the J call may be wrong. Germline values: CDR1 ENHRY, CDR2 SYGVKD. There are 14 residues in the CDR3. The CDR3 DNA follows: TGTGCCATCAGTGAGTTAGCGGGTGGCTTCGAGCAGTACTTC. Protein sequence: CAISELAGGFEQYF.

This clonotype was seen more than once but under ten times. The rearrangement joins TRBV6-6 to TRBJ2-3; weak D call: TRBD1 (5 bases). Trimming took 5 bases from V and 3 from J, leaving 12 bases between them. Germline CDR1 reads MNHNY; CDR2 reads SVGAGI (reference sequence). This CDR3 comprises 14 residues. CDR3 bases: TGTGCCAGCAGTCCGAGGACACAGACAGATACGCAGTATTTT. Its protein is CASSPRTQTDTQYF.

V and J are TRBV4-2 and TRBJ1-6; 7 bases map to TRBD1. The CDR3 spans 15 residues. CDR1 LGHNA and CDR2 YNFKEQ come from the germline V gene. J gave up 7 bases and V 0 bases, and 3 bases lay outside the gene matches. The CDR3 bases are TGTGCCAGCAGCCAAGATGGGGACAGAAATTCACCCCTCCACTTT. Amino acids: CASSQDGDRNSPLHF.

This sequence joins TRBV6-6 and TRBJ1-5; maybe TRBD1 (6 bases). The V gene's germline CDR1 is MNHNY and CDR2 SVGAGI (reference sequence). The CDR3 contains 14 residues. Trimming removed 7 bases from V and 2 bases from J, with 12 bases in between. Here the CDR3 DNA reads TGTGCCAGCACCGCAGGGGAGGGCAATCAGCCCCAGCATTTT. This sequence encodes CASTAGEGNQPQHF.

There are a few counts of this clonotype. The gene calls are TRBV6-2 or TRBV6-3 and TRBJ2-4; no firm D call. The J call is uncertain, as TRBJ2-5 better fits the DNA end. The length of the CDR3 is 15 residues. Per the germline V gene, CDR1 is MNHEY and CDR2 is SVGEGT. The CDR3 sequence is CASSYRSQDRETQYF. In DNA, the CDR3 is TGTGCCAGCAGTTACCGTTCCCAAGACCGGGAGACCCAGTACTTC.

V is TRBV28 and J is TRBJ1-2; 8 bases match TRBD1. The V segment lost 6 bases and the J segment 4 bases; nucleotides outside the gene matches: 7. The CDR3 loop spans 14 amino acids. Germline CDR1 and CDR2: MDHEN and SYDVKM. CDR3 in DNA: TGTGCCAGCAGGTATTCAGGGGGCAGCTATGGCTACACCTTC. Protein: CASRYSGGSYGYTF.

This clonotype showed up just a few times. This sequence joins TRBV28 and TRBJ2-7; a possible D gene is TRBD1 (6 bases). This CDR3 has 15 amino acids. The germline gives CDR1 MDHEN, CDR2 SYDVKM. V lost 4 bases and J lost 3, with 16 bases in between. CDR3 nucleotide sequence: TGTGCCAGCAGTTCCCCGATGCAAGGGGGCTACGAGCAGTACTTC. It specifies CASSSPMQGGYEQYF.

The sample holds a few counts of this clonotype. The J gene is TRBJ2-1, the V gene TRBV5-1; TRBD2 is a possible D gene (5 bases). CDR1 SGHRS and CDR2 YFSETQ come from the germline V gene. The CDR3 extends over 16 amino acids. Deletions cut 3 bases from V and 0 bases from J, with 13 bases between. The CDR3 DNA reads as TGCGCCAGCAGCTCCAAAACGGGGAACTCCTACAATGAGCAGTTCTTC. This sequence encodes CASSSKTGNSYNEQFF.

About this clonotype itself: The junction differs from germline at one of its ends, possibly a read error. The chain links TRBV4-3 to TRBJ2-1, with D perhaps TRBD1 (6 bases). Germline V CDR1 and CDR2: LGHNA, YSLEER. The CDR3 is made up of 15 amino acids. The DNA of the CDR3 is TGCACCAGCAGCCAGCTAGGTGGACAGTTGAATGAGCAGTTCTTC. This codes for CTSSQLGGQLNEQFF.

This chain uses TRBV12-3 or TRBV12-4 with TRBJ1-5; 10 nucleotides line up with TRBD1. The ends lost 5 bases at V and 10 bases at J; junction bases unmatched: 11. The CDR3 is made up of 15 amino acids. The chain's CDR3 is CASSRTRQGAQPQHF. The CDR3 nucleotides read TGTGCCAGCAGTCGAACCCGACAGGGGGCCCAACCCCAGCATTTT.

In its sample, this clonotype was seen a few times. The V call is TRBV12-3 or TRBV12-4, the J call TRBJ2-6, with D possibly TRBD1 on 6 matching bases. The CDR3 covers 16 residues. Trimming took 5 bases from V and 0 from J, leaving 11 bases between them. The DNA for the CDR3 is TGTGCCAGCAGTCGACGAGGGGGCTCTGGGGCCAACGTCCTGACTTTC. The encoded protein is CASSRRGGSGANVLTF.

In regard to this clonotype: Its ends do not fully match the called genes, so a read error is possible. The chain uses TRBV20-1 and TRBJ2-1, with 8 bases aligning to TRBD2. CDR1 and CDR2 from the germline V gene are DFQATT and SNEGSKA (reference sequence). This CDR3 has 13 residues. CDR3 in DNA: TGCAATGCTTGGCGGGGGGCTTACAATGAGCAGTTCTTC. Translated, it gives CNAWRGAYNEQFF.

This CDR3 is CASSLGDRGTEAFF. CDR3 nucleotide sequence: TGTGCCAGCAGCTTAGGGGACAGGGGCACTGAAGCTTTCTTT. The chain links TRBV7-2 to TRBJ1-1; 10 nucleotides line up with TRBD1. CDR1 and CDR2 from the germline V gene are SGHTA and FQGNSA. This CDR3 comprises 14 residues. With V trimmed by 1 base and J by 4 bases, 0 bases remained unmatched. Based on the CDR3 plus reference TRBV7-2 and TRBJ1-1, the full variable domain is GAGVSQSPSNKVTEKGKDVELRCDPISGHTALYWYRQSLGQGLEFLIYFQGNSAPDKSGLPSDRFSAERTGGSVSTLTIQRTQQEDSAVYLCASSLGDRGTEAFFGQGTRLTVV.

This chain uses TRBV24-1 with TRBJ2-3; 7 nucleotides match TRBD2. CDR1 is KGHDR and CDR2 is SFDVKD in the germline V gene. This CDR3 has 14 amino acids. The ends lost 4 bases at V and 11 bases at J; junction bases unmatched: 11. CDR3 amino acids: CATSDSGTNGRQYF. Written as DNA, the CDR3 is TGTGCCACCAGTGACTCTGGGACTAACGGGAGGCAGTATTTT.

V and J are TRBV10-3 and TRBJ2-3, with D unresolved. The CDR3 loop spans 12 amino acids. Germline V gene lookup returns CDR1 ENHRY and CDR2 SYGVKD. V lost 4 bases, J lost 3 bases, and 5 bases lay in between. CDR3: CAISGATDTQYF. CDR3 in DNA: TGTGCCATCAGTGGGGCGACAGATACGCAGTATTTT.

This chain connects TRBV5-1 to TRBJ2-7, with D tentatively TRBD1 or TRBD2 (6 bases each). The better agreement between TRBJ2-5 and the DNA end casts doubt on the J call. The CDR3 has 14 residues. CDR1 and CDR2 (germline): SGHRS, YFSETQ. CDR3 in DNA: TGCGCCAGCAGCTTGGAGGAGGGGGTGGAGACCCAGTACTTC. Translated, it gives CASSLEEGVETQYF.

A single count supports this clonotype. The V call is TRBV20-1, the J call TRBJ2-3; 7 bases are a match to TRBD1. The CDR3 length is 15 residues. Germline trimming cut 3 bases from V and 0 bases from J; bases unmatched to any gene: 6. Germline loops: CDR1 DFQATT, CDR2 SNEGSKA (reference sequence). The CDR3, as DNA: TGCAGTGCTAGTGGGACAGCGACTAGCACAGATACGCAGTATTTT. As protein: CSASGTATSTDTQYF.

A few counts support this clonotype. This chain connects TRBV7-2 to TRBJ2-1, with D unclear. Germline V gives CDR1 SGHTA, CDR2 FQGNSA. The CDR3 is made up of 14 amino acids. The ends were cut back, 2 bases at V and 5 bases at J, with 10 bases in the middle. CDR3 region: CASSLRLIHNEQFF. The CDR3 DNA is TGTGCCAGCAGCTTACGCCTGATACACAATGAGCAGTTCTTC.

The V gene is TRBV29-1, the J gene TRBJ2-1; unclear D gene. CDR3 size: 12 residues. CDR1 is SQVTM, CDR2 ANQGSEA, per germline. V lost 7 bases and J 9 bases, leaving 16 bases between the germline ends. This CDR3 reads CSAVLGSGEQFF. The CDR3 bases are TGCAGCGCTGTCTTGGGGTCGGGTGAGCAGTTCTTC.

This rearrangement joins TRBV7-9 to TRBJ1-6, with D possibly being TRBD1 (6 bases). V was trimmed by 4 bases and J by 10 bases, leaving 20 bases between them. The germline gives CDR1 SEHNR, CDR2 FQNEAQ (reference sequence). This CDR3 has 16 amino acids. This chain's CDR3 is CASSSRRAGEGSPLHF. The CDR3 bases are TGTGCCAGCAGCTCAAGACGTGCAGGGGAAGGATCACCCCTCCACTTT.

The table lists this clonotype with a few counts. This chain links TRBV15 with TRBJ2-3; D uncertain. Trimming took 0 bases from V and 6 from J, leaving 19 bases between them. This CDR3 region has 17 residues. The germline gives CDR1 LNHNV, CDR2 YYDKDF (reference sequence). The CDR3: CATSRDPGSRTPDTQYF. The CDR3 DNA reads as TGTGCCACCAGCAGAGATCCGGGCAGCCGAACACCGGATACGCAGTATTTT.